This TCR beta chain was captured by sequencing in a study of blood T cell repertoires in COVID-19. Study overall: There were acute and convalescent COVID-19 samples, and they came from the United States, Italy and Spain. The analysed material was cDNA or gDNA that came from T cells, B-cell-depleted T cells, or PBMCs.

This clone was detected only once. Methods used by the authors: Cell counts per sample came from amplifying reference gene primers. TCRdb's table, derived via immunoSEQ multiplex PCR, lists solely in-frame clones and lacks some. V, J and clone size are those of that table, while D and trimming were read from the DNA. The profile shows under 50,000 clones, around 90% of them singletons. The CDR3 runs to 16 residues. Germline V lookup: CDR1 SGHNT, CDR2 YYREEE (reference sequence). The ends were cut back, 3 bases at V and 3 bases at J, with 18 bases in the middle. The chain has TRBV5-4 and TRBJ2-5; weak D call: TRBD1 (5 bases). This clonotype originated in a man between 70 and 80 years old with active COVID-19. Material: peripheral blood. Here the CDR3 reads CASSSDLEIREETQYF. The CDR3, as DNA: TGTGCCAGCAGCTCAGACTTGGAGATCAGGGAAGAGACCCAGTACTTC.